A single sample is the source of the 10 T cell receptor beta chains below, sequenced in a study of blood T cell repertoires in COVID-19 (dated by TCRdb to 2019 to 2021). The method was the immunoSEQ multiplex PCR assay. TCRdb took this table from immuneACCESS and kept in-frame rearrangements with V and J called. Such tables lack part of the clones; where checked against another copy, unresolved V genes explain under half of the gap, and the rest is unexplained. Within this sample are 450,000 or so clones, with roughly 91% of them counted one time only. Roughly 0.66% of the sample is held by the ten biggest clonotypes. Sequencing input: PBMCs or T cells enriched from blood (not recorded which). The receptors were sampled from a young man who had recovered from COVID-19.

The chain joins TRBV12-5 to TRBJ2-5; tentative D call: TRBD1 (6 bases). Trimming stripped 5 bases from V and 1 base from J, with 17 bases between. CDR3 length equals 16 residues. Germline CDR1 LGHNT, CDR2 FRNRAP. The CDR3 protein is CASGDSFGTSQETQYF. The CDR3 DNA follows: TGTGCTAGTGGTGACTCTTTCGGGACATCCCAAGAGACCCAGTACTTC.

The V gene is TRBV7-8, the J gene TRBJ2-7, with 7 bases aligning to TRBD2. CDR3 size: 16 residues. CDR1 and CDR2 from the germline V gene are SGHVS and FQNEAQ. V was pared by 1 base and J by 0 bases, with 6 bases of the junction left unmatched. DNA of the CDR3: TGTGCCAGCAGCTTAGATTTGCGGGAGAACTCCTACGAGCAGTACTTC. Amino acids: CASSLDLRENSYEQYF.

V is TRBV2 and J is TRBJ1-1; 7 bases fit TRBD1. The trim removed 0 bases at V and 3 bases at J, leaving 4 bases unmatched. CDR1 SNHLY and CDR2 FYNNEI come from the germline V gene. The CDR3 length is 15 residues. CDR3 nucleotide sequence: TGTGCCAGCAGTGAAGCGGCAGGGGGTTACACTGAAGCTTTCTTT. Protein product: CASSEAAGGYTEAFF.

This clone was observed once. This chain joins TRBV7-8 and TRBJ1-4, with 7 bases fitting TRBD1. CDR1 is SGHVS and CDR2 is FQNEAQ in the germline V gene. The trim removed 1 base at V and 5 bases at J, leaving 13 bases unmatched. This CDR3 has 18 residues. CDR3: CASSLVCPRDSQNEKLFF. CDR3 DNA sequence: TGTGCCAGCAGCTTAGTGTGCCCCCGGGACAGCCAAAATGAAAAACTGTTTTTT.

The V gene is TRBV6-1, the J gene TRBJ1-2, with TRBD1 matching 11 bases. J lost 8 bases, V lost 3 bases, and 2 bases had no gene match. Germline V gene sequence: CDR1 MNHNS, CDR2 SASEGT. The CDR3 extends over 13 amino acids. For the CDR3, the DNA is TGTGCCAGCAGTGATAGGACAGGGGGCGGCTACACCTTC. Translated: CASSDRTGGGYTF.

This clone has just one count. This sequence joins TRBV28 and TRBJ2-7; 11 bases fit TRBD2. The J segment lost 6 bases and the V segment lost 5 bases, leaving 9 bases of the junction unmatched. Germline V gives CDR1 MDHEN, CDR2 SYDVKM. CDR3 length: 15 residues. The DNA of the CDR3 is TGTGCCAGCAGTCCCGGGACTAGCGGAAAGGGCGAGCAGTACTTC. Amino acids: CASSPGTSGKGEQYF. Based on the CDR3 plus reference TRBV28 and TRBJ2-7, the full variable domain is DVKVTQSSRYLVKRTGEKVFLECVQDMDHENMFWYRQDPGLGLRLIYFSYDVKMKEKGDIPEGYSVSREKKERFSLILESASTNQTSMYLCASSPGTSGKGEQYFGPGTRLTVT.

The rearrangement uses TRBV28 and TRBJ2-5; the D is unclear. The germline CDR1 and CDR2 sequences are MDHEN and SYDVKM. The CDR3 has 12 residues. The V gene lost 10 bases and the J gene lost 5 bases, with 14 bases spanning the gap. The CDR3 protein is CATRSFEETQYF. In DNA form, the CDR3 reads TGTGCCACCAGGAGTTTTGAGGAGACCCAGTACTTC.

This clone was seen a single time. V usage is TRBV27 and J usage is TRBJ2-1, with D perhaps TRBD2 (6 bases). The CDR3 has 16 amino acids. Between the trimmed V and J ends, which lost 5 bases and 2 bases, there was a span of 16 bases. The germline V gene has CDR1 MNHEY and CDR2 SMNVEV (reference sequence). The CDR3: CASSLKIAVTYNEQFF. The CDR3 DNA follows: TGTGCCAGCAGTCTCAAAATAGCGGTTACCTACAATGAGCAGTTCTTC.

The chain combines TRBV10-3 with TRBJ2-3; D is ambiguous. The CDR3 length is 13 residues. Germline assignment: CDR1 ENHRY and CDR2 SYGVKD. Trimming pared 8 bases from V and 5 bases from J, leaving 14 bases between. For the CDR3, the DNA is TGTGCCATCTCCCCAGCGCCTAGAGATACGCAGTATTTT. It specifies CAISPAPRDTQYF.

V gene TRBV11-2 combines with J gene TRBJ1-3; D uncertain. The V end was cut by 0 bases, the J end by 0 bases, with 12 bases between. Germline V gene data show CDR1 as SGHAT and CDR2 as FQNNGV. The CDR3 sequence is 17 residues long. DNA of the CDR3: TGTGCCAGCAGCTTAGACGGACTTACGAGCTCTGGAAACACCATATATTTT. Encoded protein: CASSLDGLTSSGNTIYF. The full variable domain, completed using reference TRBV11-2 and TRBJ1-3, is EAGVAQSPRYKIIEKRQSVAFWCNPISGHATLYWYQQILGQGPKLLIQFQNNGVVDDSQLPKDRFSAERLKGVDSTLKIQPAKLEDSAVYLCASSLDGLTSSGNTIYFGEGSWLTVV.